This TCR beta chain was observed in a study of cytomegalovirus exposure and HLA in healthy donors. V gave up 1 base and J gave up 0 bases, with 9 bases separating them. CDR1 and CDR2 from the germline V gene are LNHDA and SQIVND (reference sequence). The CDR3 is 15 amino acids. Some clones are missing from TCRdb's copy, which holds only in-frame ones; the method was immunoSEQ multiplex PCR. The data contain hundreds of thousands of clones, about 90% of them singletons. This receptor was obtained from a woman aged 25 to 39 in good health and CMV-seronegative. This chain joins TRBV19 and TRBJ1-1, with D unclear. Sequencing input: PBMCs. The CDR3 DNA sequence: TGTGCCAGTAGTATAGGCTTCGAGGTGAACACTGAAGCTTTCTTT. This translates into CASSIGFEVNTEAFF.